This TCR beta chain was identified in a study of CD8+CD57+ T cells in acquired aplastic anemia. Study-wide background: Sorted cells (CD4+ and CD8+) yielded DNA amounts that averaged about 3.4 ug.

Patients chosen for sequencing had shown CD8+CD57+ cell expansion by flow cytometry. The template for TCR beta VDJ and CDR3 sequence profiling was genomic DNA. TCRdb reprocessed the reads with MiXCR, giving one entry per CDR3 protein. The sample lists about 150,000 distinct CDR3 sequences, around half seen once, with roughly 12% in the top ten. Sequencing was done on a sample of sorted CD4+, CD8+, or CD8+CD57+ T cells (not recorded which) from PBMCs. This receptor was identified in a human donor with aplastic anemia.

The CDR3 region is CSSTAGGPTDTQYF. The CDR3 DNA is TGCAGCTCGACGGCGGGAGGGCCTACAGATACGCAGTATTTT. This chain connects TRBV29-1 to TRBJ2-3, with 9 positions matching TRBD2. The germline V gene encodes CDR1 SQVTM and CDR2 ANQGSEA. The length of the CDR3 is 14 residues. Trimming removed 8 bases from V and 3 bases from J; junction bases left unmatched: 9.